The T cell receptor beta chain described here comes from a study of graft-versus-host responses after intestinal transplantation. Study background: Recipients across the board were started on anti-thymocyte globulin induction, then kept on tacrolimus and steroids for two to three years. Study observations and caveats: GvH clones detected in recipient marrow included some appearing first in ileum or blood.

Notes on this clone: Its target is not known.

Here immunoSEQ multiplex PCR was the method, and the copy in TCRdb shows in-frame clones only, minus some. The data contain over 75,000 clones, 86% of them singletons. Trimming at V came to 2 bases and at J to 3 bases, leaving 10 bases not matched to a gene. CDR1 is SGDLS and CDR2 is YYNGEE in the germline V gene. The length of the CDR3 is 18 residues. The rearrangement joins TRBV9 to TRBJ2-5; 13 bases match TRBD2. The clonotype comes from a human patient who received an intestinal transplant, so some T cells may come from the graft donor. Sequenced material: PBMCs, taken 255 days after intestinal transplant. The CDR3: CASSVGTSGKGGKETQYF. Here the CDR3 DNA reads TGTGCCAGCAGCGTTGGGACTAGCGGGAAAGGGGGGAAAGAGACCCAGTACTTC.